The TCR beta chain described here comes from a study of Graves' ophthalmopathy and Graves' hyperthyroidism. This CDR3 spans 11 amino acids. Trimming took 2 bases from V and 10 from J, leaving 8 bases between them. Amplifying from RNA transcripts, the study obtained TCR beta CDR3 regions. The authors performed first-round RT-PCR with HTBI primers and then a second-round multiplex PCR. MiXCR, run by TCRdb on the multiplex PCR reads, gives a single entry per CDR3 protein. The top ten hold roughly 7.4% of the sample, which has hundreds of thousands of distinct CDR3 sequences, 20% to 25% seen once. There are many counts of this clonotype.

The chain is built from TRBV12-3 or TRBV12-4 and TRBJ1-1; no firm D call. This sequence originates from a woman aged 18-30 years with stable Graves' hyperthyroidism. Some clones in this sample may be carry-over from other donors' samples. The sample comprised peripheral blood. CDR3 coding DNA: TGTGCCAGCAGTTTATTTTTGCCAGCTTTCTTT. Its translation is CASSLFLPAFF.